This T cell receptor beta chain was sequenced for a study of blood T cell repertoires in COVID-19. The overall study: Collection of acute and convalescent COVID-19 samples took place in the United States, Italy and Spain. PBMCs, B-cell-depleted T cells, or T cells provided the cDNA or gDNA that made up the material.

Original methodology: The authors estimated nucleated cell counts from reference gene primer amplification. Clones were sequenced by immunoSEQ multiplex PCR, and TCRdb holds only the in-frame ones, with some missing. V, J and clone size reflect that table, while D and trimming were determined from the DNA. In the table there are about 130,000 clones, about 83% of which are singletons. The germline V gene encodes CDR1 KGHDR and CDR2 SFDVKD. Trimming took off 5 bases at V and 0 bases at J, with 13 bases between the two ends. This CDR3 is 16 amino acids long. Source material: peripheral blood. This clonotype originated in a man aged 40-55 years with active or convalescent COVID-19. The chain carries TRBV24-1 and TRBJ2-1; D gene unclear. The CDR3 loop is CATSGSGGFSYNEQFF. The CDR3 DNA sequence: TGTGCCACCAGTGGTTCTGGCGGATTCTCCTACAATGAGCAGTTCTTC.